This T cell receptor (beta chain) derives from a study of cytomegalovirus exposure and HLA in healthy donors. Study-level information: For the roughly 390 genotyped donors, roughly 80% fell within the Caucasian-associated ancestry cluster.

Study conclusions and caveats: Within a later analysis, the majority of CMV-associated TCR beta chains appeared HLA-restricted. Cytomegalovirus-associated status was assigned to about 170 TCR beta chains.

This PCR relied on a set of 60 Vbeta primers and 13 Jbeta primers. Profiling relied on immunoSEQ multiplex PCR, and the TCRdb table lists in-frame clones only, not all of them. The sample contains some 120,000 clones, roughly 69% of which appear only once. The CDR3 runs 18 residues. The V end lost 1 base, the J end lost 1 base, and 17 bases lay between the germline ends. Germline V CDR1 and CDR2: SGHTA, FQGTGA. Worth noting for this clone: Its antigen is as yet unknown.

The source is a woman aged 25 to 39 in good health and CMV-seronegative. The genes are TRBV7-3 and TRBJ2-1; possibly TRBD2 for D (5 bases). Sequencing was carried out using PBMCs. Written as DNA, the CDR3 is TGTGCCAGCAGCTTAATTGGGTCTAGCTCGGGGTCCTACAATGAGCAGTTCTTC. Translated, it gives CASSLIGSSSGSYNEQFF.